The T cell receptor (beta chain) under discussion was sequenced for a study of blood T cell repertoires in COVID-19. Looking at the study overall: The United States, Italy and Spain provided the acute and convalescent COVID-19 samples. PBMCs, B-cell-depleted T cells, or T cells were the source of the cDNA or gDNA that made up the material.

Looked up from germline, CDR1 is MNHNY and CDR2 is SVGAGI (reference sequence). The CDR3 extends over 16 amino acids. The trim removed 6 bases at V and 4 bases at J, leaving 11 bases unmatched. Authors' methods: Nucleated cell number was recorded as an estimate derived from reference gene primer amplification. Data came from immunoSEQ multiplex PCR; TCRdb stores just in-frame clones and leaves some out. V and J calls and clone size are copied from that table; D and trimming were computed from the DNA. This table has 270,000 or so clones, roughly nine tenths appearing once. The V and J genes are TRBV6-6 and TRBJ1-3; 8 bases line up with TRBD1. The origin of this receptor is a man in his forties or fifties with active or convalescent COVID-19. Sample: peripheral blood. The DNA of the CDR3 is TGTGCCAGCAGCGGACAGGGATCGGTCTCCGGAAACACCATATATTTT. Residues: CASSGQGSVSGNTIYF.